These 32 T cell receptor beta chains came from one sample sequenced in a study of T-cell reconstitution after alpha-beta-depleted transplantation in children. Preparation of the TCRbeta library involved a method that used unique molecular identifiers. TCRdb analysed the PCR reads with MiXCR anew, one entry per CDR3 protein. The table shows 280,000 or so distinct CDR3 sequences, with around a tenth occurring only once. This sample comprised peripheral blood, obtained 180 days after TCRalphabeta/CD19-depleted stem cell transplant. These TCRs come from a male patient aged 2 to 10 who had a stem cell transplant for chronic granulomatous disease, so the T cells may come from the graft donor.

Many counts were recorded for this clonotype. This CDR3 is missing its conserved last phenylalanine or tryptophan, likely due to a read error. No DNA is shown, since the ends of the CDR3 on it are uncertain; the CDR3 is the one TCRdb lists. The chain combines TRBV7-9 with TRBJ2-1. Looked up from germline, CDR1 is SEHNR and CDR2 is FQNEAQ (reference sequence). The CDR3 is 11 amino acids long, termini counted. The CDR3 sequence: CASSLAGSLSV.

The table lists this clonotype with many counts. The chain employs TRBV7-2 and TRBJ2-4; D is possibly TRBD2 (5 bases). Germline V gene data show CDR1 as SGHTA and CDR2 as FQGNSA. V shed 5 bases and J shed 2 bases, with 19 bases lying between them. The CDR3 is made up of 17 amino acids. The CDR3 nucleotides are TGTGCCAGCAGCCCCACCGTTAGAGGGTTGCCCAAAAACATTCAGTACTTC. Encoded protein: CASSPTVRGLPKNIQYF.

This clonotype was seen at least ten times. CDR3 sequence reads: CSARERAGGRQETQYF. CDR3 nucleotide sequence: TGCAGTGCTAGAGAGAGGGCGGGAGGTAGGCAAGAGACCCAGTACTTC. This chain joins TRBV20-1 and TRBJ2-5, with 8 bases lining up with TRBD2. CDR3 length equals 16 residues. CDR1 and CDR2 (germline): DFQATT, SNEGSKA (reference sequence). V lost 0 bases and J lost 2; bases outside the gene matches: 8.

A few counts support this clonotype. The rearrangement links TRBV30 to TRBJ1-2; D call uncertain. The CDR3 runs 15 residues. The V end lost 3 bases, the J end lost 0 bases, and 14 bases lay between the germline ends. The germline gives CDR1 GTSNPN, CDR2 SVGIG (reference sequence). CDR3 nucleotide sequence: TGTGCCTGGAGGAAACTGGGCGGTCCTAACTATGGCTACACCTTC. Protein: CAWRKLGGPNYGYTF.

This clonotype was counted many times. The chain employs TRBV29-1 and TRBJ2-1; D could derive from TRBD1 or TRBD2 (7 bases each). In germline, CDR1 is SQVTM, CDR2 ANQGSEA. This CDR3 contains 16 residues. Trimming shortened V by 8 bases and J by 8 bases, and 28 bases separated the two germline ends. The CDR3 nucleotides are TGCAGCCTCTATTCCCCGGGACAGCGGGGTTTGGATGAGCAGTTCTTC. This gives the protein CSLYSPGQRGLDEQFF.

In this sample, this clonotype turned up many times. V and J are TRBV20-1 and TRBJ2-3; D may be TRBD2 (6 bases). CDR3 size: 14 residues. Trimming shortened V by 3 bases and J by 4 bases, and 14 bases separated the two germline ends. Germline-derived CDR1 and CDR2 are DFQATT and SNEGSKA (reference sequence). CDR3: CSASWRDRADTQYF. CDR3 coding DNA: TGCAGTGCTAGTTGGCGGGATCGGGCAGATACGCAGTATTTT.

The sample holds many counts of this clonotype. V and J are TRBV10-3 and TRBJ1-4; D is unclear. The germline V gene has CDR1 ENHRY and CDR2 SYGVKD. This CDR3 contains 14 residues. V was shortened by 11 bases and J by 7 bases, with 20 bases between the two germline ends. This CDR3 is CASTQGPRVEKLFF. The CDR3 region has the DNA TGTGCCTCAACCCAAGGGCCACGGGTTGAAAAACTGTTTTTT.

Ten or more counts support this clonotype. The J gene is TRBJ2-7, the V gene TRBV20-1; perhaps TRBD2 as D (6 bases). Germline V gene data show CDR1 as DFQATT and CDR2 as SNEGSKA (reference sequence). Trimming cost V 0 bases and J 4 bases, with 16 bases left between them. The CDR3 totals 15 residues. The CDR3 DNA reads as TGCAGTGCTAGAGATCTGGCGGGGCAACTTTACGAGCAGTACTTC. It is translated as CSARDLAGQLYEQYF.

This clonotype was seen ten or more times. The rearrangement links TRBV12-3 or TRBV12-4 to TRBJ1-5; no firm D call. V dropped 6 bases and J dropped 0 bases, with 18 bases sitting between them. The CDR3 consists of 17 residues. CDR3 region: CASRLDLLENSNQPQHF. The CDR3 DNA follows: TGTGCCAGCAGACTGGACCTTCTGGAGAATAGCAATCAGCCCCAGCATTTT.

The J gene is TRBJ2-1, the V gene TRBV15; D gene unclear. The CDR3 consists of 13 residues. V lost 2 bases, J lost 3 bases, and 5 bases lay in between. Germline V gene sequence: CDR1 LNHNV, CDR2 YYDKDF (reference sequence). The CDR3 loop reads CATSRPYYNEQFF. Here the CDR3 DNA reads TGTGCCACCAGCAGACCTTACTACAATGAGCAGTTCTTC.

This clonotype was recorded at least ten times. The chain recombines TRBV20-1 with TRBJ2-7; TRBD2 agrees at 8 bases. This CDR3 is built from 13 residues. Trimming at V came to 2 bases and at J to 3 bases, leaving 3 bases not matched to a gene. Germline V gives CDR1 DFQATT, CDR2 SNEGSKA (reference sequence). The DNA for the CDR3 is TGCAGTGCTAGATCTAGCGGGTTCTACGAGCAGTACTTC. Translating it yields CSARSSGFYEQYF.

This clonotype was seen at least ten times. The CDR3 loop reads CSARNGASVETQYF. In DNA, the CDR3 is TGCAGTGCTAGAAACGGTGCTAGCGTGGAGACCCAGTACTTC. This chain uses TRBV20-1 with TRBJ2-5; perhaps TRBD2 as D (6 bases). Germline V gene lookup returns CDR1 DFQATT and CDR2 SNEGSKA (reference sequence). V lost 2 bases and J lost 5, with 15 bases in between. The CDR3 totals 14 residues.

The chain employs TRBV3-1 and TRBJ2-1; D unresolved. Germline values: CDR1 LGHDT, CDR2 YNNKEL (reference sequence). The V end was cut by 3 bases, the J end by 3 bases, with 15 bases between. The CDR3 covers 16 residues. For the CDR3, the DNA is TGTGCCAGCAGCCATACTTCCGGGTCTTACTACAATGAGCAGTTCTTC. As protein: CASSHTSGSYYNEQFF.

A word on this clonotype: This may stem from a read error, because a much larger clone lies one nucleotide away. This chain links TRBV6-1 with TRBJ2-7; D possibly corresponds to TRBD1 (6 bases). The length of the CDR3 is 15 residues. Germline V CDR1 and CDR2: MNHNS, SASEGT. The CDR3 DNA reads TGTGCCAGAAGTGGGCGTACAGGGATTTTAGACGAGCAGTACTTC. It is translated as CARSGRTGILDEQYF.

At least ten counts were recorded for this clonotype. The chain employs TRBV9 and TRBJ2-3; D is unresolved. CDR1 SGDLS and CDR2 YYNGEE come from the germline V gene. The V gene lost 4 bases and the J gene lost 6 bases, with 12 bases spanning the gap. The CDR3 length is 13 residues. The CDR3 DNA reads TGTGCCAGCAGCACCGGCGCGGAGGATACGCAGTATTTT. It translates to CASSTGAEDTQYF.

This clonotype was picked up many times. This chain joins TRBV4-2 and TRBJ1-4; 9 nucleotides match TRBD1. The CDR3 sequence is 19 residues long. Germline assignment: CDR1 LGHNA and CDR2 YNFKEQ. With 0 bases clipped from V and 5 bases from J, the junction kept 13 bases outside the gene matches. The CDR3 sequence: CASSQDISGQGLLNEKLFF. The DNA of the CDR3 is TGTGCCAGCAGCCAAGATATCTCGGGACAGGGTCTTCTCAATGAAAAACTGTTTTTT.

This clonotype was counted many times. The chain recombines TRBV5-1 with TRBJ2-5; D possibly matches TRBD1 or TRBD2 (5 bases each). Germline CDR1 is SGHRS and CDR2 is YFSETQ. This CDR3 contains 15 residues. V was trimmed by 2 bases and J by 5 bases, leaving 16 bases between them. CDR3 DNA sequence: TGCGCCAGCAGCTTCGGTACAAGGGGCGGGGAGACCCAGTACTTC. It codes for CASSFGTRGGETQYF.

This clonotype appeared a few times. The genes are TRBV20-1 and TRBJ1-4; perhaps TRBD1 as D (6 bases). The ends were cut back, 5 bases at V and 11 bases at J, with 18 bases in the middle. This CDR3 is 13 amino acids long. The V gene's germline CDR1 is DFQATT and CDR2 SNEGSKA (reference sequence). CDR3 DNA: TGCAGTGCTGAGGACAAGGGGGATAGGAAACTGTTTTTT. It encodes CSAEDKGDRKLFF.

This clonotype showed up many times. The chain couples TRBV12-3 or TRBV12-4 to TRBJ2-4; 7 bases are shared with TRBD1. V shed 5 bases and J 4 bases; nucleotides not matched to a gene: 2. This CDR3 is 13 amino acids long. CDR3 residues: CASSPDRKNIQYF. The CDR3 coding sequence is TGTGCCAGCAGTCCGGACAGGAAAAACATTCAGTACTTC.

The chain has TRBV18 and TRBJ2-5, with D unresolved. V lost 2 bases, J lost 6 bases, and 4 bases lay in between. Germline loops: CDR1 KGHSH, CDR2 LQKENI. The CDR3 spans 11 residues. CDR3 bases: TGTGCCAGCTCACCAGGGAAGACCCAGTACTTC. This gives the protein CASSPGKTQYF.

Comment on this clonotype: A much larger clone differs from this one at a single base, so this may be a read error. J is TRBJ2-7 and V is TRBV20-1, with 11 bases identical to TRBD2. Germline CDR1 and CDR2: DFQATT and SNEGSKA (reference sequence). Trimming removed 0 bases from V and 0 bases from J; junction bases left unmatched: 10. This CDR3 comprises 18 residues. The CDR3 coding sequence is TGCAGTGCTAGAGAACTCCCCATACTAGCGGGAGACTCCTACGAGCAGTACTTC. It is translated as CSARELPILAGDSYEQYF.

This clonotype has ten or more counts. V is TRBV28 and J is TRBJ2-1; D is ambiguous. Germline CDR1 MDHEN, CDR2 SYDVKM. V was clipped by 2 bases and J by 15 bases, with 11 bases between them. This CDR3 has 11 amino acids. For the CDR3, the DNA is TGTGCCAGCAGTTTAGGGTGGGGTCTGTTCTTC. This encodes CASSLGWGLFF. The whole variable domain, remainder taken from reference TRBV28 and TRBJ2-1, is DVKVTQSSRYLVKRTGEKVFLECVQDMDHENMFWYRQDPGLGLRLIYFSYDVKMKEKGDIPEGYSVSREKKERFSLILESASTNQTSMYLCASSLGWGLFFGPGTRLTVL.

The table lists this clonotype with many counts. The chain links TRBV20-1 to TRBJ2-4; D unclear. This CDR3 spans 15 amino acids. Germline V gives CDR1 DFQATT, CDR2 SNEGSKA (reference sequence). Trimming stripped 2 bases from V and 0 bases from J, with 11 bases between. The CDR3 DNA reads as TGCAGTGCTAGAACATTCTTGGCAGCCAAAAACATTCAGTACTTC. Translating it yields CSARTFLAAKNIQYF.

This clonotype was seen ten or more times. This chain uses TRBV29-1 with TRBJ1-2; D remains unclear. The length of the CDR3 is 9 residues. In germline, CDR1 is SQVTM, CDR2 ANQGSEA. V gave up 4 bases and J gave up 6 bases, with 3 bases separating them. The CDR3 protein is CSVVDGYTF. The CDR3 DNA follows: TGCAGCGTTGTAGATGGCTACACCTTC.

A few counts support this clonotype. The chain combines TRBV7-9 with TRBJ2-3, with D possibly TRBD1 on 5 matching bases. The CDR3 is 13 residues long. Trimming stripped 5 bases from V and 6 bases from J, with 12 bases between. Germline-derived CDR1 and CDR2 are SEHNR and FQNEAQ (reference sequence). The CDR3 protein is CASSIHPGDTQYF. CDR3 DNA: TGTGCCAGCAGCATCCACCCAGGGGATACGCAGTATTTT.

The genes are TRBV18 and TRBJ1-1, with a weak D call TRBD1 (5 bases). V was clipped by 4 bases and J by 0 bases, with 9 bases between them. The length of the CDR3 is 14 residues. Germline V gene lookup returns CDR1 KGHSH and CDR2 LQKENI. CDR3 region: CASSRGTVNTEAFF. The CDR3 bases are TGTGCCAGCTCACGGGGGACGGTGAACACTGAAGCTTTCTTT.

On this clonotype itself: A single base separates this from a much larger clone, so it may be a read error. The chain is built from TRBV25-1 and TRBJ2-7; no definite D call. Deletions cut 11 bases from V and 3 bases from J, with 20 bases between. The CDR3 contains 14 residues. Germline V CDR1 and CDR2: MGHDK, SYGVNS. The CDR3 DNA reads as TGTGCCGCTAAAATCCAGAGAACTTACTACGAGCAGTACTTC. Protein sequence: CAAKIQRTYYEQYF.

This clonotype was observed many times. The chain combines TRBV7-2 with TRBJ2-3; D is perhaps TRBD2 (6 bases). Germline V gene sequence: CDR1 SGHTA, CDR2 FQGNSA. The CDR3 runs to 14 residues. Trimming left V 8 bases short and J 2 bases short, with 14 bases between. CDR3 loop: CASGTGLNTDTQYF. The CDR3 nucleotides read TGTGCCAGCGGAACGGGACTTAACACAGATACGCAGTATTTT. The full variable domain, completed using reference TRBV7-2 and TRBJ2-3, is GAGVSQSPSNKVTEKGKDVELRCDPISGHTALYWYRQSLGQGLEFLIYFQGNSAPDKSGLPSDRFSAERTGGSVSTLTIQRTQQEDSAVYLCASGTGLNTDTQYFGPGTRLTVL.

This clonotype has ten or more counts. The V call is TRBV4-3, the J call TRBJ2-3, with no clear D. V gave up 2 bases and J gave up 0 bases, with 6 bases separating them. CDR3 length: 14 residues. From germline, CDR1 is LGHNA and CDR2 YSLEER. CDR3 nucleotides: TGCGCCAGCAGCCAAACATATAGCACAGATACGCAGTATTTT. Residues: CASSQTYSTDTQYF.

This clonotype was recorded at least ten times. This chain joins TRBV7-2 and TRBJ2-5; TRBD2 might be the D (7 bases). The CDR3 loop spans 14 amino acids. Deletions cut 5 bases from V and 3 bases from J, with 13 bases between. CDR1 and CDR2 (germline): SGHTA, FQGNSA. The CDR3 region is CASSGVGGEETQYF. The CDR3 region has the DNA TGTGCCAGCAGCGGAGTAGGGGGGGAAGAGACCCAGTACTTC.

With regard to this clonotype: Just one base apart from a much larger clone, this may be a read error. The chain carries TRBV7-9 and TRBJ2-7; no reliable D call. This CDR3 has 13 residues. From germline, CDR1 is SEHNR and CDR2 FQNEAQ (reference sequence). This CDR3 is CASRGRNSYEQSF. Written as DNA, the CDR3 is TGTGCCAGCAGGGGCCGAAACTCCTACGAGCAGTCCTTC.

For this clonotype: Sequence at one end of the junction differs from germline and may be a read error. The chain has TRBV14 and TRBJ2-3; D gene unclear. The germline V gene has CDR1 SGHDN and CDR2 FVKESK. The CDR3 runs 13 residues. In DNA form, the CDR3 reads TGTGCCAGCAGCCAACTGCACACAGATACGCACTATTTT. Amino acid sequence: CASSQLHTDTHYF.